Listed here are 21 T cell receptor beta chains from one sample, sequenced in a study of identical twins. Each CDR3 protein gets one entry after TCRdb re-called the 5' RACE reads with MiXCR. The table includes approximately 490,000 distinct CDR3 sequences, about 20% detected once. A further study also used this sample, focusing on yellow fever vaccine responses in identical twins.

The sequenced sample consisted of CD4+ T cells sorted from blood. The receptors here all came from a young woman in good health.

The chain links TRBV5-1 to TRBJ2-1, with D perhaps TRBD2 (6 bases). There are 12 residues in the CDR3. The germline gives CDR1 SGHRS, CDR2 YFSETQ. Trimming took 4 bases from V and 9 from J, leaving 11 bases between them. The CDR3 is CASSPGDGEQFF. In DNA, the CDR3 is TGCGCCAGCAGCCCGGGGGACGGTGAGCAGTTCTTC.

V usage is TRBV19 and J usage is TRBJ2-3; D is undetermined. Germline values: CDR1 LNHDA, CDR2 SQIVND (reference sequence). This CDR3 comprises 15 residues. V was pared by 6 bases and J by 0 bases, with 13 bases between. CDR3 DNA sequence: TGTGCCAGTAGCCCCCTGAGCGTGAGCACAGATACGCAGTATTTT. Amino acid sequence: CASSPLSVSTDTQYF.

This clonotype has only a few counts. The chain links TRBV29-1 to TRBJ2-1; D is ambiguous. With 4 bases removed from V and 4 bases from J, the gap between germline ends came to 5 bases. Germline CDR1 and CDR2: SQVTM and ANQGSEA. CDR3 length equals 11 residues. CDR3 region: CSVVRYNEQFF. The CDR3 DNA reads TGCAGCGTTGTACGGTACAATGAGCAGTTCTTC.

V and J are TRBV7-2 and TRBJ2-3; weak D call: TRBD2 (6 bases). V was trimmed by 8 bases and J by 4 bases, leaving 19 bases between them. This CDR3 spans 15 amino acids. Germline V gene data show CDR1 as SGHTA and CDR2 as FQGNSA. The CDR3: CASSFWGVIADTQYF. The CDR3 nucleotides read TGTGCCAGCTCCTTCTGGGGGGTTATAGCAGATACGCAGTATTTT. Together with reference TRBV7-2 and TRBJ2-3, the CDR3 gives the full variable domain: GAGVSQSPSNKVTEKGKDVELRCDPISGHTALYWYRQSLGQGLEFLIYFQGNSAPDKSGLPSDRFSAERTGGSVSTLTIQRTQQEDSAVYLCASSFWGVIADTQYFGPGTRLTVL.

The chain recombines TRBV11-2 with TRBJ2-1; TRBD1 might be the D (6 bases). CDR3 length equals 18 residues. V was trimmed by 5 bases and J by 2 bases, leaving 22 bases between them. Germline-derived CDR1 and CDR2 are SGHAT and FQNNGV. DNA of the CDR3: TGTGCCAGCAGCCCAAGGGGGTCGGGACAAAGACCCTACAATGAGCAGTTCTTC. Translating it yields CASSPRGSGQRPYNEQFF.

This sequence joins TRBV12-3 or TRBV12-4 and TRBJ2-2, with a weak D call TRBD2 (7 bases). This CDR3 region has 15 residues. V was pared by 8 bases and J by 5 bases, with 18 bases between. The CDR3 spells CASQVGGGRTGELFF. The DNA of the CDR3 is TGTGCCAGCCAAGTTGGGGGGGGCCGGACCGGGGAGCTGTTTTTT.

CDR3 protein: CASSRAGEAFF. CDR3 nucleotides: TGTGCCAGCAGTAGAGCGGGTGAAGCTTTCTTT. The rearrangement uses TRBV25-1 and TRBJ1-1; D unclear. CDR3 length: 11 amino acids. V lost 5 bases and J lost 7, with 8 bases in between. Germline CDR1 and CDR2: MGHDK and SYGVNS.

The V gene is TRBV6-1, the J gene TRBJ1-2; D remains unclear. This CDR3 has 14 amino acids. In germline, CDR1 is MNHNS, CDR2 SASEGT. V was trimmed by 7 bases and J by 4 bases, leaving 16 bases between them. The CDR3 loop reads CASNPSRSTYGYTF. Here the CDR3 DNA reads TGTGCCAGCAACCCGAGTAGGTCGACCTATGGCTACACCTTC.

The chain carries TRBV4-1 and TRBJ2-3, with 10 bases matching TRBD2. The CDR3 sequence is 17 residues long. Per germline, CDR1 MGHRA and CDR2 YSYEKL. The J segment lost 2 bases and the V segment lost 4 bases, leaving 9 bases of the junction unmatched. The CDR3 DNA follows: TGCGCCAGCAGCCCCACAGCGGGGACTAGCGTCACAGATACGCAGTATTTT. Its protein is CASSPTAGTSVTDTQYF.

The genes are TRBV10-1 and TRBJ2-7; D not certain. V lost 2 bases and J lost 5, with 10 bases in between. This CDR3 contains 13 residues. Germline CDR1 is WNHNN and CDR2 is SYGVQD (reference sequence). CDR3 residues: CASSEDWLNEQYF. CDR3 DNA sequence: TGCGCCAGCAGTGAGGATTGGCTCAACGAGCAGTACTTC.

This clonotype has just a few counts. The chain has TRBV7-9 and TRBJ2-4; D possibly corresponds to TRBD2 (6 bases). The CDR3 spans 17 residues. V gave up 5 bases and J gave up 0 bases, with 17 bases separating them. Per the germline V gene, CDR1 is SEHNR and CDR2 is FQNEAQ (reference sequence). The CDR3 protein is CASSPAGEGRAKNIQYF. For the CDR3, the DNA is TGTGCCAGCAGCCCAGCGGGTGAGGGAAGAGCCAAAAACATTCAGTACTTC. The whole variable domain, filled in from reference TRBV7-9 and TRBJ2-4, reads DTGVSQNPRHKITKRGQNVTFRCDPISEHNRLYWYRQTLGQGPEFLTYFQNEAQLEKSRLLSDRFSAERPKGSFSTLEIQRTEQGDSAMYLCASSPAGEGRAKNIQYFGAGTRLSVL.

The genes are TRBV7-3 and TRBJ2-3, with D perhaps being TRBD1 or TRBD2 (5 bases each). V was trimmed by 1 base and J by 0 bases, leaving 11 bases between them. The CDR3 consists of 16 residues. Germline V gives CDR1 SGHTA, CDR2 FQGTGA. The CDR3 is CASSLRGTASTDTQYF. DNA for the CDR3: TGTGCCAGCAGCTTAAGGGGGACCGCCAGCACAGATACGCAGTATTTT.

This clonotype was detected ten times or more. This chain joins TRBV9 and TRBJ2-1; D is undetermined. In germline, CDR1 is SGDLS, CDR2 YYNGEE. This CDR3 contains 13 residues. V dropped 1 base and J dropped 3 bases, with 5 bases sitting between them. Here the CDR3 reads CASSVSVYNEQFF. The CDR3 nucleotides read TGTGCCAGCAGCGTATCCGTCTACAATGAGCAGTTCTTC.

This clonotype was counted a few times. This chain connects TRBV5-1 to TRBJ1-2; unclear D gene. Germline V gives CDR1 SGHRS, CDR2 YFSETQ. The CDR3 covers 15 residues. The germline V and J ends were trimmed by 0 bases and 3 bases, with 12 bases remaining between them. CDR3 loop: CASSLDSGTYYGYTF. The CDR3 nucleotides are TGCGCCAGCAGCTTGGATAGCGGCACCTACTATGGCTACACCTTC.

This chain joins TRBV5-1 and TRBJ2-7; D may correspond to TRBD1 or TRBD2 (5 bases each). Trimming removed 6 bases at V and 0 bases at J, with 13 bases between. Germline V gene lookup returns CDR1 SGHRS and CDR2 YFSETQ. The CDR3 spans 14 residues. Here the CDR3 reads CASKTGQSSYEQYF. The CDR3 nucleotides are TGCGCCAGCAAAACGGGGCAAAGCTCCTACGAGCAGTACTTC.

This clonotype was picked up a small number of times. This chain links TRBV27 with TRBJ2-7; weak D call: TRBD1 (6 bases). V lost 6 bases, J lost 5 bases, and 20 bases lay in between. In germline, CDR1 is MNHEY, CDR2 SMNVEV (reference sequence). This CDR3 has 15 amino acids. The CDR3 reads CASSPRGSGWNEQYF. CDR3 DNA: TGTGCCAGCAGCCCCAGGGGAAGTGGGTGGAACGAGCAGTACTTC.

This clonotype was observed a handful of times. The chain couples TRBV10-3 to TRBJ2-3; the match to TRBD2 covers 8 bases. Germline-derived CDR1 and CDR2 are ENHRY and SYGVKD. CDR3 length: 15 residues. The V segment lost 3 bases and the J segment 8 bases; nucleotides outside the gene matches: 10. CDR3 sequence reads: CAISDHGLAFGTQYF. The CDR3 bases are TGTGCCATCAGTGATCATGGACTAGCTTTTGGTACGCAGTATTTT.

This clonotype was seen a few times. This chain links TRBV3-1 with TRBJ2-2; 10 nucleotides line up with TRBD2. The CDR3 is 18 residues long. Germline V lookup: CDR1 LGHDT, CDR2 YNNKEL (reference sequence). V lost 4 bases and J lost 4; bases outside the gene matches: 12. In DNA, the CDR3 is TGTGCCAGCAGCCGACTACCCCCTAGCGGGAGTGTCACCGGGGAGCTGTTTTTT. This codes for CASSRLPPSGSVTGELFF.

Only a few counts were recorded for this clonotype. The chain couples TRBV12-5 to TRBJ1-1, with D possibly matching TRBD1 (5 bases). Between the trimmed V and J ends, which lost 3 bases and 3 bases, there was a span of 14 bases. Germline V gene data show CDR1 as LGHNT and CDR2 as FRNRAP. The CDR3 loop spans 15 amino acids. This CDR3 reads CASGLKGLGDTEAFF. The CDR3 coding sequence is TGTGCTAGTGGTTTAAAGGGGTTGGGGGACACTGAAGCTTTCTTT.

The chain links TRBV5-1 to TRBJ2-5, with 11 bases aligning to TRBD1. V lost 0 bases to trimming and J lost 5 bases; unmatched junction nucleotides: 3. This CDR3 has 15 amino acids. CDR1 and CDR2 from the germline V gene are SGHRS and YFSETQ. The CDR3 sequence is CASSLADRGLETQYF. The CDR3 DNA reads as TGCGCCAGCAGCTTGGCGGACAGGGGGCTGGAGACCCAGTACTTC.

The chain recombines TRBV7-9 with TRBJ1-1; maybe TRBD1 (5 bases). Germline CDR1 reads SEHNR; CDR2 reads FQNEAQ (reference sequence). CDR3 length: 13 amino acids. Trimming stripped 6 bases from V and 4 bases from J, with 12 bases between. CDR3 sequence (DNA): TGTGCCAGCAGTTTCCAGGGAAGCACTGAAGCTTTCTTT. This sequence encodes CASSFQGSTEAFF.